This T cell receptor beta chain is from a study of shared clonotypes between healthy human individuals. Trimming removed 3 bases at V and 2 bases at J, with 17 bases between. This CDR3 spans 17 amino acids. CDR1 is MGHRA, CDR2 YSYEKL, per germline. TCRdb keeps only in-frame clones here, not all; method: immunoSEQ multiplex PCR. The sample carries approximately 740,000 clones, about 91% recorded once. Only CD45RO-negative cells positively selected for CCR7 counted as naive CD8 cells, so terminally differentiated effector memory CD45RA+ cells were excluded. This clone has just one count. J is TRBJ1-5 and V is TRBV4-1; D not resolved. The specimen sequenced was naive CD8+ T cells sorted from blood. This sequence was found in a man aged 25 to 40 in good health. The CDR3 spells CASSHPMGDRGNQPQHF. The CDR3 DNA sequence: TGCGCCAGCAGCCATCCAATGGGAGACCGGGGCAATCAGCCCCAGCATTTT.